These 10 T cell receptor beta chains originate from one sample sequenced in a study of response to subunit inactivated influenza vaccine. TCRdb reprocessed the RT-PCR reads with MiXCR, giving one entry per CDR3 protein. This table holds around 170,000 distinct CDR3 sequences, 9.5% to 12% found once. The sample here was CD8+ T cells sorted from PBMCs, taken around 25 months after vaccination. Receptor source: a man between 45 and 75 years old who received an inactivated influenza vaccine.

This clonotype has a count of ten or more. CDR3 residues: CASSYGGQPQHF. Here the CDR3 DNA reads TGTGCCAGCAGTTATGGGGGCCAGCCCCAGCATTTT. The rearrangement joins TRBV6-2 or TRBV6-3 to TRBJ1-5, with D maybe TRBD1 (6 bases). Trimming cost V 3 bases and J 7 bases, with 7 bases left between them. The germline CDR1 and CDR2 sequences are MNHEY and SVGEGT. The CDR3 runs 12 residues.

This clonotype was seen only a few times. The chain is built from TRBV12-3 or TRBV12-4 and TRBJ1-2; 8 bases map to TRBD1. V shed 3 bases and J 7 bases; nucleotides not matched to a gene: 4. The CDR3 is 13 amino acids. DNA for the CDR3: TGTGCCAGCAGTTTCCCGGACAGGGTTGGCTACACCTTC. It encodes CASSFPDRVGYTF.

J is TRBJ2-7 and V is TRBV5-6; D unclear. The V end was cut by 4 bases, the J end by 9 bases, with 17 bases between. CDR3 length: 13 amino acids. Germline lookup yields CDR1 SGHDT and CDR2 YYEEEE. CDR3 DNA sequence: TGTGCCAGCAGCCCCGGTCCCCGATGCTCGCAGTACTTC. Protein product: CASSPGPRCSQYF.

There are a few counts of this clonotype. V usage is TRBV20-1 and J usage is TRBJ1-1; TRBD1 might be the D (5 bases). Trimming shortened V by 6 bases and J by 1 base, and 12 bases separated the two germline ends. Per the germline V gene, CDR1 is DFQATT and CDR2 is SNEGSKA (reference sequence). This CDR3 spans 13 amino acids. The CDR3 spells CSARQRANTEAFF. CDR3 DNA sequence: TGCAGTGCACGACAGAGGGCGAACACTGAAGCTTTCTTT.

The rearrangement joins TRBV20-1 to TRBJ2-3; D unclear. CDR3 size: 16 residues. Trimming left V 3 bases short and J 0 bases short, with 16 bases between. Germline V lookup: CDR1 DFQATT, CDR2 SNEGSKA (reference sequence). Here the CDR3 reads CSARDPRGRSTDTQYF. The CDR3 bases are TGCAGTGCTAGGGACCCCCGCGGCAGGAGCACAGATACGCAGTATTTT.

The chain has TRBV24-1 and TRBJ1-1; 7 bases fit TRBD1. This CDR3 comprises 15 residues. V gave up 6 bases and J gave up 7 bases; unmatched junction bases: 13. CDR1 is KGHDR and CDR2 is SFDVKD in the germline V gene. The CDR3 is CATSQGGIGEDEAFF. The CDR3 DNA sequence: TGTGCCACCAGTCAGGGGGGGATTGGAGAAGATGAAGCTTTCTTT.

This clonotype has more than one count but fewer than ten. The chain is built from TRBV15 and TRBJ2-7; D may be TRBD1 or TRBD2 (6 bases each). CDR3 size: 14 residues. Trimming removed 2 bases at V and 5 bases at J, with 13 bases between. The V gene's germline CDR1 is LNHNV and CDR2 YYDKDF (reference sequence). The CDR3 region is CATSRSGGVDEQYF. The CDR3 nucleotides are TGTGCCACCAGCAGATCCGGGGGCGTTGACGAGCAGTACTTC. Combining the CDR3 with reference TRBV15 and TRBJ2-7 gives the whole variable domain DAMVIQNPRYQVTQFGKPVTLSCSQTLNHNVMYWYQQKSSQAPKLLFHYYDKDFNNEADTPDNFQSRRPNTSFCFLDIRSPGLGDTAMYLCATSRSGGVDEQYFGPGTRLTVT.

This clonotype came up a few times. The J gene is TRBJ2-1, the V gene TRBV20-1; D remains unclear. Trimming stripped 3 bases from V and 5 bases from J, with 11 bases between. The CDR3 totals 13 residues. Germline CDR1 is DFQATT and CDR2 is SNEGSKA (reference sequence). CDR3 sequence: CSASGLKDNEQFF. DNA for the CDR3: TGCAGTGCTAGCGGATTGAAAGACAATGAGCAGTTCTTC.

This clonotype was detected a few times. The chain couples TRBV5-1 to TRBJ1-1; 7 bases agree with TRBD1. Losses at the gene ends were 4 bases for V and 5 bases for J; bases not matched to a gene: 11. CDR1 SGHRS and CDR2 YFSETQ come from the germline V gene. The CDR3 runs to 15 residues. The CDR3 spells CASSPVQGPSTEAFF. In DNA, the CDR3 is TGCGCCAGCAGCCCCGTACAGGGGCCCTCGACTGAAGCTTTCTTT.

CDR3 in amino acids: CAISWTNANTGELFF. The CDR3 nucleotides read TGTGCCATCAGTTGGACTAACGCGAACACCGGGGAGCTGTTTTTT. V gene TRBV10-3 combines with J gene TRBJ2-2; tentatively, D is TRBD2 (6 bases). The CDR3 is 15 amino acids. Trimming took 5 bases from V and 0 from J, leaving 10 bases between them. Germline-derived CDR1 and CDR2 are ENHRY and SYGVKD.